A selection of T cell receptor beta chains follows, all from one sample in a study of regulatory T cells in long-lasting Graves disease. Each CDR3 protein is one row after TCRdb ran MiXCR on the multiplex PCR reads. The data hold 380,000 or so distinct CDR3 sequences, with roughly 15% observed a single time. A further study also used this sample, focusing on T cells in Graves' hyperthyroidism and ophthalmopathy.

This specimen consisted of peripheral blood mononuclear cells (PBMCs), obtained at new diagnosis, from a patient treated with antithyroid drugs. All receptors derive from a young woman with Graves disease. The CDR3 runs from the conserved cysteine through the conserved F or W.

len: 17; v_gene: TRBV6-1; j_gene: TRBJ1-1; CDR3aa: CASTRIPMVGEGTEAFF
len: 19; v_gene: TRBV5-1; j_gene: TRBJ2-1; CDR3aa: CASSSQGTSGSGGPREQFF
len: 14; v_gene: TRBV6-5; j_gene: TRBJ1-2; CDR3aa: CASSWDSTNYGYTF
len: 15; v_gene: TRBV6-5; j_gene: TRBJ2-2; CDR3aa: CASSYRDVNTGELFF
len: 11; v_gene: TRBV19; j_gene: TRBJ2-4; CDR3aa: CASRLGNIQYF
len: 13; v_gene: TRBV19; j_gene: TRBJ2-7; CDR3aa: CASSIAGFGEQYF
len: 17; v_gene: TRBV7-4; j_gene: TRBJ1-1; CDR3aa: CASSKDRDRKMNTEAFF
len: 14; v_gene: TRBV14; j_gene: TRBJ2-7; CDR3aa: CASSPSGIQYEQYF
len: 15; v_gene: TRBV30; j_gene: TRBJ2-5; CDR3aa: CAWSVPRGRQETQYF
len: 15; v_gene: TRBV7-9; j_gene: TRBJ2-2; CDR3aa: CASSSRDKNTGELFF
len: 12; v_gene: TRBV30; j_gene: TRBJ1-1; CDR3aa: CAWNRQHTEAFF
len: 15; v_gene: TRBV6-1; j_gene: TRBJ2-7; CDR3aa: CASSPGHKRNNEQYF
len: 15; v_gene: TRBV19; j_gene: TRBJ1-1; CDR3aa: CASSILRRQGSEAFF
len: 16; v_gene: TRBV5-1; j_gene: TRBJ2-1; CDR3aa: CASTLSTSGGHNEQFF
len: 13; v_gene: TRBV5-1; j_gene: TRBJ2-5; CDR3aa: CASSWDLRETQYF
len: 18; v_gene: TRBV6-1; j_gene: TRBJ2-3; CDR3aa: CASSLWASGGTSTDTQYF
len: 13; v_gene: TRBV2; j_gene: TRBJ1-2; CDR3aa: CASSEAISSGYTF
len: 15; v_gene: TRBV19; j_gene: TRBJ2-1; CDR3aa: CASSIDLLGNNEQFF
len: 12; v_gene: TRBV5-1; j_gene: TRBJ2-3; CDR3aa: CASSLASDTQYF
len: 12; v_gene: TRBV25-1; j_gene: TRBJ1-1; CDR3aa: CATKARGTEAFF
len: 12; v_gene: TRBV2; j_gene: .; CDR3aa: CASNPGSDEQFF
len: 13; v_gene: TRBV20-1; j_gene: TRBJ2-7; CDR3aa: CSALGLGGHEQYF
len: 14; v_gene: TRBV3-1; j_gene: TRBJ1-2; CDR3aa: CASSHRGLAYGYTF
len: 12; v_gene: TRBV28; j_gene: TRBJ1-2; CDR3aa: CASSAEPRGYTF
len: 11; v_gene: TRBV20-1; j_gene: TRBJ2-5; CDR3aa: CSASGRETQYF
len: 17; v_gene: TRBV7-3; j_gene: TRBJ2-5; CDR3aa: CASSFGEGREWGETQYF
len: 13; v_gene: TRBV3-1; j_gene: TRBJ1-6; CDR3aa: CASSQVLGAALHF
len: 15; v_gene: TRBV3-1; j_gene: TRBJ1-1; CDR3aa: CASSQGGHPNTEAFF
len: 15; v_gene: TRBV12-3/TRBV12-4; j_gene: TRBJ2-3; CDR3aa: CASSSRGASTDTQYF
len: 16; v_gene: TRBV9; j_gene: TRBJ2-5; CDR3aa: CASSVGVRGARETQYF
len: 18; v_gene: TRBV11-2; j_gene: TRBJ1-2; CDR3aa: CASSSHRDRGRRGYGYTF
len: 13; v_gene: TRBV5-5; j_gene: TRBJ2-7; CDR3aa: CASGNGQTYEQYF
len: 13; v_gene: TRBV2; j_gene: TRBJ1-2; CDR3aa: CASSERGIYGYTF
len: 15; v_gene: TRBV12-3/TRBV12-4; j_gene: TRBJ2-5; CDR3aa: CASSLVGGGAASQYF
len: 15; v_gene: TRBV12-3/TRBV12-4; j_gene: TRBJ2-1; CDR3aa: CASSLPLLRRDEQFF
len: 14; v_gene: TRBV20-1; j_gene: TRBJ1-1; CDR3aa: CSARVKGEGAEAFF
len: 14; v_gene: TRBV11-2; j_gene: TRBJ2-2; CDR3aa: CASSSQGVGGELLF
len: 16; v_gene: TRBV6-9; j_gene: TRBJ1-2; CDR3aa: CASSYTQGRGGYGYTF
len: 14; v_gene: TRBV7-3; j_gene: TRBJ2-3; CDR3aa: CASSPLGARDTQYF
len: 14; v_gene: TRBV30; j_gene: TRBJ1-1; CDR3aa: CAWSPSWGYPEAFF
len: 14; v_gene: TRBV20-1; j_gene: TRBJ2-7; CDR3aa: CSASRSGGLGEQYF
len: 14; v_gene: TRBV7-8; j_gene: TRBJ1-2; CDR3aa: CASSPRSGAGGYTF
len: 15; v_gene: TRBV7-8; j_gene: TRBJ2-3; CDR3aa: CASESLRGGRDTQYF
len: 16; v_gene: TRBV4-1; j_gene: TRBJ2-5; CDR3aa: CASSLSGQGRQETQYF
len: 15; v_gene: TRBV25-1; j_gene: TRBJ1-2; CDR3aa: CASSEYSGEWYGYTF
len: 15; v_gene: TRBV19; j_gene: TRBJ1-1; CDR3aa: CASSPSDGGGTEAFF
len: 14; v_gene: TRBV30; j_gene: TRBJ1-2; CDR3aa: CAWRGTGRGYGYTF
len: 17; v_gene: TRBV15; j_gene: TRBJ1-5; CDR3aa: CATSRTLSGGGFQPQHF
len: 16; v_gene: TRBV2; j_gene: TRBJ1-3; CDR3aa: CASRDRTGGSGNTIYF
len: 15; v_gene: TRBV10-3; j_gene: TRBJ1-1; CDR3aa: CAIRAPSRVNTEAFF
len: 13; v_gene: TRBV3-1; j_gene: TRBJ2-7; CDR3aa: CASSQGWGYEQYF